What follows are 26 T cell receptor beta chains derived from one specimen sequenced in a study of shared clonotypes between healthy human individuals. Assay: immunoSEQ multiplex PCR; the TCRdb copy retains only in-frame clones and omits some. The table shows around 1.6 million clones, with about 98% occurring only once. The sample comprised naive CD4+ T cells sorted from blood. Subset specified: CD45RA+ positively selected. Every receptor here comes from a man aged 30 to 45 in good health.

This chain uses TRBV27 with TRBJ2-1, with 9 bases that match TRBD2. V lost 8 bases, J lost 8 bases, and 13 bases stayed unmatched. This CDR3 is built from 15 residues. Germline V CDR1 and CDR2: MNHEY, SMNVEV (reference sequence). The CDR3: CASGPLAGKIDEQFF. CDR3 nucleotide sequence: TGTGCCAGCGGGCCTCTAGCGGGAAAGATCGATGAGCAGTTCTTC.

CDR3 residues: CASSEGQGANEQFF. As DNA, the CDR3 is TGCGCCAGCAGCGAGGGACAGGGGGCGAATGAGCAGTTCTTC. The rearrangement links TRBV5-1 to TRBJ2-1; 12 positions match TRBD1. Germline values: CDR1 SGHRS, CDR2 YFSETQ. This CDR3 has 14 residues. V gave up 4 bases and J gave up 7 bases; unmatched junction bases: 3.

CDR3 nucleotide sequence: TGCAGTGCTTCCCGGGACGGGACGCAGTATTTT. Amino acid sequence: CSASRDGTQYF. The chain recombines TRBV20-1 with TRBJ2-3; D assignment may be TRBD1 or TRBD2 (5 bases each). From germline, CDR1 is DFQATT and CDR2 SNEGSKA (reference sequence). V lost 5 bases and J lost 9, with 12 bases in between. This CDR3 spans 11 amino acids.

The V and J genes are TRBV2 and TRBJ2-3; the D gene is possibly TRBD1 (6 bases). V lost 6 bases and J 6 bases, leaving 19 bases between the germline ends. The CDR3 has 15 amino acids. From germline, CDR1 is SNHLY and CDR2 FYNNEI. CDR3 in DNA: TGTGCCAGCAGGGCCGGGACCCAGGGGCGGGATACGCAGTATTTT. Residues: CASRAGTQGRDTQYF.

V gene TRBV11-2 combines with J gene TRBJ2-2, with D possibly matching TRBD2 (5 bases). From germline, CDR1 is SGHAT and CDR2 FQNNGV. Trimming pared 8 bases from V and 1 base from J, leaving 17 bases between. The CDR3 is 16 residues long. CDR3 bases: TGTGCCAGCGGAGAACCCCGGGAAAAGAACACCGGGGAGCTGTTTTTT. It yields the protein CASGEPREKNTGELFF.

The chain has TRBV7-8 and TRBJ2-5; D is undetermined. CDR1 SGHVS and CDR2 FQNEAQ come from the germline V gene. This CDR3 comprises 12 residues. V was clipped by 5 bases and J by 2 bases, with 6 bases between them. The CDR3 protein is CASSPKQETQYF. As DNA, the CDR3 is TGTGCCAGCAGCCCCAAGCAAGAGACCCAGTACTTC. Complete variable domain (other parts from reference TRBV7-8 and TRBJ2-5): GAGVSQSPRYKVAKRGQDVALRCDPISGHVSLFWYQQALGQGPEFLTYFQNEAQLDKSGLPSDRFFAERPEGSVSTLKIQRTQQEDSAVYLCASSPKQETQYFGPGTRLLVL.

The chain is built from TRBV5-1 and TRBJ2-1; 7 positions match TRBD1. The CDR3 length is 15 residues. Germline CDR1 reads SGHRS; CDR2 reads YFSETQ. J was trimmed by 3 bases and V by 3 bases; bases with no gene match: 6. Written as DNA, the CDR3 is TGCGCCAGCAGCTCCACGACAGGGAACTACAATGAGCAGTTCTTC. It yields the protein CASSSTTGNYNEQFF.

This chain uses TRBV7-8 with TRBJ2-7; 8 bases fit TRBD2. There are 15 residues in the CDR3. Germline V gives CDR1 SGHVS, CDR2 FQNEAQ. The junction had 8 bases not matched to a gene; V was cut back by 5 bases and J by 2 bases. For the CDR3, the DNA is TGTGCCAGCAGCCGGGGACTAGGAAAAGCCTACGAGCAGTACTTC. Amino acid sequence: CASSRGLGKAYEQYF.

The chain recombines TRBV10-2 with TRBJ2-2, with 7 bases aligning to TRBD2. The CDR3 is made up of 16 amino acids. Per the germline V gene, CDR1 is WSHSY and CDR2 is SAAADI. Unmatched junction bases numbered 8, after V lost 3 bases and J lost 4 bases. The CDR3 sequence is CASSDPYSGSTGELFF. The DNA for the CDR3 is TGCGCCAGCAGTGACCCGTATAGCGGGTCCACCGGGGAGCTGTTTTTT.

V gene TRBV28 combines with J gene TRBJ1-4; D remains ambiguous. V dropped 8 bases and J dropped 8 bases, with 6 bases sitting between them. Looked up from germline, CDR1 is MDHEN and CDR2 is SYDVKM. The CDR3 covers 10 residues. CDR3: CASFGEKLFF. The CDR3 DNA reads TGTGCCAGCTTTGGCGAAAAACTGTTTTTT.

The genes are TRBV5-4 and TRBJ2-1, with 12 bases identical to TRBD2. CDR3 size: 16 residues. CDR1 SGHNT and CDR2 YYREEE come from the germline V gene (reference sequence). Losses at the gene ends were 4 bases for V and 3 bases for J; bases not matched to a gene: 5. CDR3 region: CASSEAGLAGYNEQFF. CDR3 DNA: TGTGCCAGCAGCGAAGCGGGACTAGCGGGCTACAATGAGCAGTTCTTC. Filled out from reference TRBV5-4 and TRBJ2-1, the complete variable domain reads ETGVTQSPTHLIKTRGQQVTLRCSSQSGHNTVSWYQQALGQGPQFIFQYYREEENGRGNFPPRFSGLQFPNYSSELNVNALELDDSALYLCASSEAGLAGYNEQFFGPGTRLTVL.

This chain joins TRBV5-1 and TRBJ1-1; tentatively, D is TRBD1 (6 bases). The CDR3 consists of 16 residues. CDR1 and CDR2 from the germline V gene are SGHRS and YFSETQ. V dropped 4 bases and J dropped 0 bases, with 16 bases sitting between them. The CDR3, as DNA: TGCGCCAGCAGCCCGCGAAGGACAGCCATGAACACTGAAGCTTTCTTT. Its protein is CASSPRRTAMNTEAFF. Variable domain in full (rest from reference TRBV5-1 and TRBJ1-1): KAGVTQTPRYLIKTRGQQVTLSCSPISGHRSVSWYQQTPGQGLQFLFEYFSETQRNKGNFPGRFSGRQFSNSRSEMNVSTLELGDSALYLCASSPRRTAMNTEAFFGQGTRLTVV.

V gene TRBV2 combines with J gene TRBJ1-5, with a tentative D call TRBD1 (6 bases). Germline V gene sequence: CDR1 SNHLY, CDR2 FYNNEI. This CDR3 region has 14 residues. V lost 4 bases and J lost 6, with 13 bases in between. In DNA, the CDR3 is TGTGCCAGCAGTGGGGACAACAGTGGTCAGCCCCAGCATTTT. Its protein product is CASSGDNSGQPQHF.

This rearrangement joins TRBV29-1 to TRBJ2-7; 9 bases are shared with TRBD1. V shed 5 bases, J shed 5 bases, and the junction held 4 bases outside the gene matches. Looked up from germline, CDR1 is SQVTM and CDR2 is ANQGSEA. The CDR3 is made up of 12 amino acids. CDR3 bases: TGCAGCGTTACAGGGGGCGGGAACGAGCAGTACTTC. Protein sequence: CSVTGGGNEQYF.

The J gene is TRBJ2-5, the V gene TRBV6-5; TRBD2 matches 8 bases. The CDR3 is 16 residues long. Germline assignment: CDR1 MNHEY and CDR2 SVGAGI. Trimming took 0 bases from V and 3 from J; bases not matched to a gene: 6. CDR3 DNA sequence: TGTGCCAGCAGTTACTCGATTTTACTAGCGGAAGAGACCCAGTACTTC. Protein product: CASSYSILLAEETQYF.

This chain links TRBV6-4 with TRBJ1-2; D gene ambiguous. V was pared by 5 bases and J by 2 bases, with 12 bases between. The CDR3 is 14 residues long. CDR1 and CDR2 from the germline V gene are MRHNA and SNTAGT. In DNA form, the CDR3 reads TGTGCCAGCAGTAGTGGTGTAGGCAACTATGGCTACACCTTC. This encodes CASSSGVGNYGYTF.

This chain links TRBV6-1 with TRBJ1-3; the D gene is possibly TRBD1 (6 bases). From germline, CDR1 is MNHNS and CDR2 SASEGT. The V gene lost 6 bases and the J gene lost 3 bases, with 21 bases spanning the gap. CDR3 length equals 17 residues. The CDR3 reads CASSETGGHRDGNTIYF. The CDR3 DNA follows: TGTGCCAGCAGCGAAACGGGGGGACACAGGGATGGAAACACCATATATTTT.

The V and J genes are TRBV5-1 and TRBJ2-6; 7 bases agree with TRBD2. Germline CDR1 is SGHRS and CDR2 is YFSETQ. CDR3 length: 18 amino acids. J lost 2 bases, V lost 2 bases, and 10 bases had no gene match. The CDR3 reads CASSFAGLLPPGANVLTF. For the CDR3, the DNA is TGCGCCAGCAGCTTTGCGGGACTACTCCCGCCTGGGGCCAACGTCCTGACTTTC.

The CDR3 DNA reads TGTGCCAGCAGTGAGGACGGCGTTTTTAATGAAAAACTGTTTTTT. It is translated as CASSEDGVFNEKLFF. The genes are TRBV2 and TRBJ1-4, with D hard to call. CDR3 size: 15 residues. V lost 3 bases, J lost 4 bases, and 12 bases lay in between. CDR1 SNHLY and CDR2 FYNNEI come from the germline V gene.

This chain joins TRBV7-6 and TRBJ2-1; D might be TRBD2 (5 bases). Trimming shortened V by 5 bases and J by 7 bases, and 21 bases separated the two germline ends. This CDR3 spans 16 amino acids. The germline V gene has CDR1 SGHVS and CDR2 FNYEAQ. CDR3 sequence: CASSPTADWTVNEQFF. CDR3 DNA sequence: TGTGCCAGCAGCCCCACCGCGGACTGGACTGTGAATGAGCAGTTCTTC.

The chain recombines TRBV7-2 with TRBJ2-1; the D gene is possibly TRBD1 (6 bases). Trimming removed 7 bases at V and 1 base at J, with 11 bases between. There are 14 residues in the CDR3. The germline CDR1 and CDR2 sequences are SGHTA and FQGNSA. CDR3 sequence: CASTRTDSYNEQFF. The CDR3 DNA reads TGTGCCAGCACCAGGACAGATTCCTACAATGAGCAGTTCTTC.

The chain joins TRBV5-4 to TRBJ1-2; D unresolved. The CDR3 is 13 residues long. Germline lookup yields CDR1 SGHNT and CDR2 YYREEE (reference sequence). Trimming took off 6 bases at V and 0 bases at J, with 9 bases between the two ends. The DNA for the CDR3 is TGTGCCAGCACCTCCGGGGCTAACTATGGCTACACCTTC. It encodes CASTSGANYGYTF.

The V and J genes are TRBV4-3 and TRBJ1-5; the D is unclear. The CDR3 is made up of 14 amino acids. CDR1 is LGHNA, CDR2 YSLEER, per germline. Between the trimmed V and J ends, which lost 0 bases and 3 bases, there was a span of 6 bases. The CDR3 coding sequence is TGCGCCAGCAGCCAAGAACTTGACAATCAGCCCCAGCATTTT. This codes for CASSQELDNQPQHF.

V and J are TRBV5-1 and TRBJ2-1, with 8 bases aligning to TRBD1. Germline V gene sequence: CDR1 SGHRS, CDR2 YFSETQ. CDR3 size: 17 residues. Germline trimming cut 0 bases from V and 8 bases from J; bases unmatched to any gene: 13. As DNA, the CDR3 is TGCGCCAGCAGCTTGGGGCCCCGGACAGGGATGTTGGATGAGCAGTTCTTC. Residues: CASSLGPRTGMLDEQFF. Full variable domain (remainder filled in from reference TRBV5-1 and TRBJ2-1): KAGVTQTPRYLIKTRGQQVTLSCSPISGHRSVSWYQQTPGQGLQFLFEYFSETQRNKGNFPGRFSGRQFSNSRSEMNVSTLELGDSALYLCASSLGPRTGMLDEQFFGPGTRLTVL.

V is TRBV19 and J is TRBJ1-3; D is undetermined. V gave up 10 bases and J gave up 0 bases, with 16 bases separating them. The V gene's germline CDR1 is LNHDA and CDR2 SQIVND (reference sequence). The CDR3 runs 15 residues. CDR3 DNA sequence: TGTGCCACCGCGGACCGACGGATCTCTGGAAACACCATATATTTT. It is translated as CATADRRISGNTIYF.

This clone was counted a single time. This sequence joins TRBV5-5 and TRBJ2-7; D unresolved. CDR1 and CDR2 from the germline V gene are SGHKS and YYEKEE (reference sequence). The ends were cut back, 4 bases at V and 2 bases at J, with 19 bases in the middle. This CDR3 is 16 amino acids long. The CDR3 here is CASSQNTAVRPYEQYF. In nucleotides, the CDR3 is TGTGCCAGCAGCCAAAACACCGCGGTACGGCCCTACGAGCAGTACTTC.